This T cell receptor beta chain emerged from a study of cytomegalovirus exposure and HLA in healthy donors. Overall study results and limits: Some V segments, TRBV6-2 and TRBV6-3 among them, were indistinguishable and were therefore excluded.

Amplification used 60 Vbeta primers and 13 Jbeta primers. The repertoire was sequenced with immunoSEQ multiplex PCR; TCRdb's copy has only in-frame clones and lacks some. This sample has about 110,000 clones; approximately 58% occur once, and the top ten carry roughly 2%. The germline CDR1 and CDR2 sequences are SGHRS and YFSETQ. V lost 4 bases and J lost 0; bases outside the gene matches: 10. The CDR3 is made up of 19 amino acids. This clone appeared once. Its antigen remains unidentified. This TCR was sampled from a woman younger than 45 in good health and CMV-seronegative. This chain connects TRBV5-1 to TRBJ2-4, with 13 positions matching TRBD2. The sample taken for sequencing was PBMCs. CDR3 amino acids: CASSPLTSGGSLAKNIQYF. The CDR3 bases are TGCGCCAGCAGCCCCCTGACTAGCGGGGGGTCCTTAGCCAAAAACATTCAGTACTTC.